This T cell receptor (beta chain) is from a study of CD8 T cells in ankylosing spondylitis. General study results and limits: Clones that were linked to disease were CD8+ and were relatively rare in peripheral blood. Disease-associated clones were reportedly significantly overrepresented in matched ankylosing spondylitis synovial fluid.

TCRdb re-analysed the 5' RACE reads in MiXCR, keeping a single row per CDR3 protein. The sample yields about 250,000 distinct CDR3 sequences, roughly a quarter seen once. The sample holds many counts of this clonotype. Its antigen is undetermined. Deletions cut 6 bases from V and 5 bases from J, with 20 bases between. CDR3 size: 16 residues. The chain is built from TRBV12-3 or TRBV12-4 and TRBJ1-5; perhaps TRBD1 as D (5 bases). The clonotype comes from a male donor with ankylosing spondylitis or in good health (not recorded which). The specimen was blood, either unsorted or a sorted T cell fraction (not recorded which). CDR3 residues: CASSQGVGGNHQPQHF. In nucleotides, the CDR3 is TGTGCCAGCAGCCAAGGGGTCGGGGGTAACCATCAGCCCCAGCATTTT.